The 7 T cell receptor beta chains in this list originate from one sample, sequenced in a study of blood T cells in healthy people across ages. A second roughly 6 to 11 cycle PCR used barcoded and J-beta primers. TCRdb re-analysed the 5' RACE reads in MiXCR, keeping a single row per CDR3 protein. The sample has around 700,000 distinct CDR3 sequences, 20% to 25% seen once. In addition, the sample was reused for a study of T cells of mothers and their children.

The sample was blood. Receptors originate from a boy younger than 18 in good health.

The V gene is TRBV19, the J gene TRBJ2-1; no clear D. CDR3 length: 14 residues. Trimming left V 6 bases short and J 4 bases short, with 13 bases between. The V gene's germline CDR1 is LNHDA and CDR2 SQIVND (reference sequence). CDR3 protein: CASSKTVGYNEQFF. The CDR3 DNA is TGTGCCAGTAGCAAAACCGTAGGGTACAATGAGCAGTTCTTC.

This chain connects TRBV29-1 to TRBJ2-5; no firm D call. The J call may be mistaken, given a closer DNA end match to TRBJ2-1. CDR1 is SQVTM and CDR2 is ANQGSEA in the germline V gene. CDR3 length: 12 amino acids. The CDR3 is CSVESYREGQFF. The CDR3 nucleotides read TGCAGCGTTGAATCGTATAGGGAAGGGCAGTTCTTC.

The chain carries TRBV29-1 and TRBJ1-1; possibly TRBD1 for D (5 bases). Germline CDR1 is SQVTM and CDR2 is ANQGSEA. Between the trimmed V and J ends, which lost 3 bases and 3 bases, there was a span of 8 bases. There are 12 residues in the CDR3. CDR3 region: CSVDRVDTEAFF. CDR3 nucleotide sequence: TGCAGCGTTGACAGGGTAGACACTGAAGCTTTCTTT.

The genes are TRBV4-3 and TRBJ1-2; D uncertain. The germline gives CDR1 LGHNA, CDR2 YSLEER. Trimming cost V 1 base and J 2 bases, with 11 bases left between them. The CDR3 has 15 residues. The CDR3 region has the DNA TGCGCCAGCAGCCAAGCTCTCGGTCAGAACTATGGCTACACCTTC. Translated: CASSQALGQNYGYTF.

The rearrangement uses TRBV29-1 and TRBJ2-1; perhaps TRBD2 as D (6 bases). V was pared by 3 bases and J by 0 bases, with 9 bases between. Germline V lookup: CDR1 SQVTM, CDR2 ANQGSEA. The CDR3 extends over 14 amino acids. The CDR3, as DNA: TGCAGCGTTGAGCACGGGAGCTCCTACAATGAGCAGTTCTTC. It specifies CSVEHGSSYNEQFF.

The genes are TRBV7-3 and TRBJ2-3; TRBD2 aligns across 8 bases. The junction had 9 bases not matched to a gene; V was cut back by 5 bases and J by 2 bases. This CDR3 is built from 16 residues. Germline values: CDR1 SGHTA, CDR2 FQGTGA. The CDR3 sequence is CASSARPRGDTDTQYF. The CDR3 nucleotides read TGTGCCAGCAGCGCCCGTCCGCGGGGGGACACAGATACGCAGTATTTT. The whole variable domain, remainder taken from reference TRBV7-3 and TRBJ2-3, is GAGVSQTPSNKVTEKGKYVELRCDPISGHTALYWYRQSLGQGPEFLIYFQGTGAADDSGLPNDRFFAVRPEGSVSTLKIQRTERGDSAVYLCASSARPRGDTDTQYFGPGTRLTVL.

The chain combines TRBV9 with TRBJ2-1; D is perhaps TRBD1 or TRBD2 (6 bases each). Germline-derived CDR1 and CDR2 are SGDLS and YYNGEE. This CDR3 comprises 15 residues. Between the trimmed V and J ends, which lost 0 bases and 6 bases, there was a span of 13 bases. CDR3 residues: CASSVGGAGGNEQFF. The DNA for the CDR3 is TGTGCCAGCAGCGTAGGGGGGGCCGGTGGCAATGAGCAGTTCTTC.